These T cell receptor beta chains were read from a single sample in a study of blood T cell dynamics during melanoma immunotherapy. This table comes from immunoSEQ multiplex PCR, and its TCRdb copy is limited to in-frame clones, with some not included. The sample consists of some 15,000 clones, roughly nine tenths of them appearing once. Here the sequenced sample was blood, taken from a patient treated with checkpoint blockade. Receptors were obtained from a human donor with melanoma. Both conserved end residues are part of each CDR3. D genes are given only for firm matches. A clone size is listed for some rows: how often the clone was seen (once, few, many), or a class if it is expanded.

clone size	V gene	J gene	D gene	CDR3 protein	CDR3 DNA
-	TRBV5-5	TRBJ2-7	TRBD1	CASSGPGQGAYEQYF	TGTGCCAGCAGCGGGCCGGGACAGGGGGCCTACGAGCAGTACTTC
-	TRBV12-5	TRBJ1-6	TRBD1	CASGFGDRVNSPLHF	TGTGCTAGTGGTTTTGGGGACAGGGTCAATTCACCCCTCCACTTT
-	TRBV7-2	TRBJ1-1	TRBD1	CASRQWTGSTEAFF	TGTGCCAGCAGGCAATGGACAGGGAGCACTGAAGCTTTCTTT
-	TRBV9	TRBJ1-6	-	CASSREGGPSYNSPLHF	TGTGCCAGCAGCCGAGAGGGGGGACCCTCCTATAATTCACCCCTCCACTTT
-	TRBV5-1	TRBJ2-3	-	CASSLGRAASSTDTQYF	TGCGCCAGCAGCTTGGGGAGGGCCGCATCTAGCACAGATACGCAGTATTTT
-	TRBV7-9	TRBJ2-3	-	CASSLGVSLDTQYF	TGTGCCAGCAGCCTAGGGGTCAGTTTAGATACGCAGTATTTT
-	TRBV6-5	TRBJ2-7	-	CASSTRDSSSYEQYF	TGTGCCAGCAGTACGCGGGACAGTAGCTCCTACGAGCAGTACTTC
-	TRBV30	TRBJ1-2	-	CAWSRGQGQGYTF	TGTGCCTGGAGTCGGGGGCAGGGACAAGGCTACACCTTC
-	TRBV18	TRBJ2-1	TRBD1	CASSPSGGNTGNEQFF	TGTGCCAGCTCACCATCAGGGGGCAACACAGGCAATGAGCAGTTCTTC
-	TRBV6-1	TRBJ1-5	TRBD1	CASRQGAGGQPQHF	TGTGCCAGTAGGCAGGGGGCGGGGGGTCAGCCCCAGCATTTT
-	TRBV12-5	TRBJ1-1	-	CASGLDGRGEAFF	TGTGCTAGTGGATTGGACGGCCGGGGGGAAGCTTTCTTT
-	TRBV9	TRBJ1-4	TRBD1	CASSVATGQGYEKLFF	TGTGCCAGCAGCGTAGCTACAGGACAGGGTTATGAAAAACTGTTTTTT
-	TRBV5-1	TRBJ1-4	-	CASSLKGWEEKLFF	TGCGCCAGCAGCTTGAAGGGCTGGGAAGAAAAACTGTTTTTT
-	TRBV4-2	TRBJ1-5	TRBD1	CASSQGLGTAKEQPQHF	TGTGCCAGCAGCCAAGGATTGGGGACAGCGAAAGAACAGCCCCAGCATTTT
-	TRBV19	TRBJ2-7	TRBD2	CASSIGASGQYEQYF	TGTGCCAGTAGTATAGGAGCTAGCGGGCAGTACGAGCAGTACTTC
-	TRBV6-5	TRBJ2-5	TRBD2	CASRYSGGAEETQYF	TGTGCCAGCCGCTATAGCGGGGGGGCCGAGGAGACCCAGTACTTC
-	TRBV27	TRBJ2-7	TRBD1	CASSFRDRAYEQYF	TGTGCCAGCAGTTTTAGGGACAGGGCGTACGAGCAGTACTTC
once	TRBV15	TRBJ1-4	-	CATSRDPGEKLFF	TGTGCCACCAGCAGAGATCCAGGGGAAAAACTGTTTTTT
-	TRBV9	TRBJ1-1	-	CASSASTVNTEAFF	TGTGCCAGCAGCGCCTCGACAGTGAACACTGAAGCTTTCTTT
-	TRBV5-4	TRBJ2-7	-	CASSPNQGLSYEQYF	TGTGCCAGCAGCCCGAATCAGGGGCTAAGTTACGAGCAGTACTTC
-	TRBV15	TRBJ2-1	TRBD2	CATSGGESGYNEQFF	TGTGCCACCAGCGGGGGGGAGTCGGGGTACAATGAGCAGTTCTTC
-	TRBV14	TRBJ1-2	-	CASSQEPASYGYTF	TGTGCCAGCAGCCAAGAACCCGCTAGCTATGGCTACACCTTC
-	TRBV7-9	TRBJ1-1	-	CASSFPGQRTEAFF	TGTGCCAGCAGCTTCCCTGGACAGCGCACTGAAGCTTTCTTT
-	TRBV11-2	TRBJ2-2	TRBD1	CASSRDRPNTGELFF	TGTGCCAGCAGCAGGGACAGGCCGAACACCGGGGAGCTGTTTTTT
-	TRBV28	TRBJ2-1	TRBD2	CASSGTSGGLSAYNEQFF	TGTGCCAGCAGTGGGACTAGCGGGGGACTGAGCGCCTACAATGAGCAGTTCTTC
-	TRBV5-4	TRBJ2-1	TRBD2	CASSLESSGRTYNEQFF	TGTGCCAGCAGCTTGGAGTCTAGCGGGAGAACCTACAATGAGCAGTTCTTC
-	TRBV19	TRBJ1-1	TRBD1	CASRRTGGPNTEAFF	TGTGCCAGTAGAAGGACAGGGGGGCCTAACACTGAAGCTTTCTTT
-	TRBV5-4	TRBJ2-7	-	CASSLVSGPYEQYF	TGTGCCAGCAGCTTGGTATCAGGGCCCTACGAGCAGTACTTC
-	TRBV4-3	TRBJ2-7	-	CASSQDLRDLLRHEQYF	TGCGCCAGCAGCCAAGATTTAAGGGACCTACTTCGGCACGAGCAGTACTTC
-	TRBV19	TRBJ2-5	-	CASSSRLATETQYF	TGTGCCAGTAGTAGCCGTCTAGCGACGGAGACCCAGTACTTC
-	TRBV5-6	TRBJ1-2	-	CASSPGEGSNYGYTF	TGTGCCAGCAGCCCCGGGGAGGGCTCTAACTATGGCTACACCTTC
-	TRBV11-3	TRBJ1-4	-	CASSLGTVGANEKLFF	TGTGCCAGCAGCTTAGGGACGGTCGGGGCTAATGAAAAACTGTTTTTT
-	TRBV5-1	TRBJ2-5	TRBD1	CASSLALGQVGETQYF	TGCGCCAGCAGCTTGGCTTTAGGACAGGTAGGAGAGACCCAGTACTTC
-	TRBV25-1	TRBJ2-3	-	CASSPRGGRTDTQYF	TGTGCCAGCAGCCCCAGGGGGGGTCGGACAGATACGCAGTATTTT
-	TRBV7-2	TRBJ1-1	-	CASSLGQVMNTEAFF	TGTGCCAGCAGCCTAGGGCAGGTTATGAACACTGAAGCTTTCTTT
-	TRBV18	TRBJ1-2	TRBD1	CASSPTGDGYTF	TGTGCCAGCTCACCGACAGGGGATGGCTACACCTTC
-	TRBV28	TRBJ1-2	-	CASGAGIVYGYTF	TGTGCCAGCGGTGCAGGGATCGTCTATGGCTACACCTTC
-	TRBV19	TRBJ1-1	-	CASSSDSMNTEAFF	TGTGCCAGTAGTTCGGACAGCATGAACACTGAAGCTTTCTTT
-	TRBV4-3	TRBJ1-1	-	CASSQEGGGRTEAFF	TGCGCCAGCAGCCAAGAGGGGGGAGGGCGGACTGAAGCTTTCTTT
-	TRBV29-1	TRBJ1-2	-	CSVGSSLPRVGYGYTF	TGCAGCGTTGGGTCTTCGCTACCCAGGGTGGGCTATGGCTACACCTTC
-	TRBV18	TRBJ1-2	-	CASHPGSGGYTF	TGTGCCAGCCACCCGGGGTCAGGAGGCTACACCTTC
-	TRBV5-4	TRBJ2-6	-	CASSGRGDGANVLTF	TGTGCCAGCAGCGGCAGGGGGGATGGGGCCAACGTCCTGACTTTC
-	TRBV5-6	TRBJ2-7	-	CASSYDYEQYF	TGTGCCAGCAGCTACGACTACGAGCAGTACTTC
-	TRBV7-9	TRBJ2-1	-	CASSLDGTRNEQFF	TGTGCCAGCAGCTTAGACGGGACTCGAAATGAGCAGTTCTTC
-	TRBV6-1	TRBJ2-3	-	CASSEFTRQYF	TGTGCCAGCAGTGAATTCACCCGACAGTATTTT
-	TRBV6-6	TRBJ2-7	-	CASSSDTVPYEQYF	TGTGCCAGCAGTTCCGACACGGTTCCCTACGAGCAGTACTTC
-	TRBV19	TRBJ2-3	-	CASSSRPNADTQYF	TGTGCCAGTAGTTCTAGACCCAATGCGGATACGCAGTATTTT
few	TRBV7-3	TRBJ2-7	TRBD1	CASSARDRDQQYF	TGTGCCAGCAGCGCCCGGGACAGGGATCAGCAGTACTTC
-	TRBV6-1	TRBJ2-7	TRBD1	CASRTTGGPYEQYF	TGTGCCAGCAGAACGACAGGGGGCCCCTACGAGCAGTACTTC
-	TRBV29-1	TRBJ2-6	-	CSAALTPFSGANVLTF	TGCAGCGCCGCCCTGACTCCCTTCTCTGGGGCCAACGTCCTGACTTTC